This TCR beta chain derives from a study of cytomegalovirus exposure and HLA in healthy donors. Study-wide background: Out of about 180 million T cells, an earlier analysis found some 120 million unique TCR beta sequences in total.

Study conclusions and caveats: Listed as cytomegalovirus-associated were 150 to 200 TCR beta chains.

Notes on this clone: Its target is unknown.

It was with 60 Vbeta and 13 Jbeta primers that the PCR ran. Sequencing was performed with immunoSEQ multiplex PCR; in TCRdb, only in-frame clones are kept and a portion is missing. The sample lists fewer than 110,000 clones, 60% to 70% occurring once. Input material: PBMCs. This receptor was taken from a woman in her 50s in good health and CMV-seronegative.

This chain's CDR3 is CASSPPSGRALGTQYF. The CDR3 DNA reads TGCGCCAGCAGCCCCCCTAGCGGGAGGGCCCTCGGGACCCAGTACTTC. The chain employs TRBV5-1 and TRBJ2-5, with 12 nucleotides matching TRBD2. The CDR3 runs to 16 residues. Losses at the gene ends were 4 bases for V and 7 bases for J; bases not matched to a gene: 11. Germline CDR1 and CDR2: SGHRS and YFSETQ.